This TCR beta chain was identified in a study of blood T cell repertoires in COVID-19. Some clones are missing from TCRdb's copy, which holds only in-frame ones; the method was immunoSEQ multiplex PCR. The profile shows a few hundred thousand clones, 88% of them singletons. This clonotype originated in a man under 40 who had recovered from COVID-19. Specimen: PBMCs or T cells enriched from blood (not recorded which).

CDR3 sequence (DNA): TGCGCCAGCAGCTCGGGACAGGGTCGCCAGCAGTACTTC. It specifies CASSSGQGRQQYF. This sequence joins TRBV5-1 and TRBJ2-7, with 9 positions matching TRBD1. CDR1 SGHRS and CDR2 YFSETQ come from the germline V gene. V was clipped by 3 bases and J by 8 bases; unmatched bases: 6. The CDR3 totals 13 residues.